These 21 T cell receptor beta chains originate from one sample sequenced in a study of shared clonotypes between healthy human individuals. TCRdb's table, derived via immunoSEQ multiplex PCR, lists solely in-frame clones and lacks some. The sample lists fewer than 850,000 clones, about nine tenths seen once, with 34% in the top ten. The sequenced sample consisted of memory CD8+ T cells from PBMCs. Noted subset: CD45RO+ cells pooled with CCR7-negative TemRA cells. These receptors were taken from a man between 18 and 35 years old in good health. Some clones in this sample may be carry-over from other donors' samples.

The chain couples TRBV5-4 to TRBJ2-1; 10 nucleotides match TRBD2. Germline V lookup: CDR1 SGHNT, CDR2 YYREEE (reference sequence). V dropped 4 bases and J dropped 6; count of bases not matched to a gene: 7. The CDR3 is 15 residues long. The CDR3 loop is CASSPRTSGSNEQFF. In DNA, the CDR3 is TGTGCCAGCAGCCCCCGGACTAGCGGATCCAATGAGCAGTTCTTC.

The rearrangement uses TRBV5-1 and TRBJ2-2; tentatively, D is TRBD1 (6 bases). Germline lookup yields CDR1 SGHRS and CDR2 YFSETQ. Trimming shortened V by 0 bases and J by 1 base, and 7 bases separated the two germline ends. The CDR3 totals 15 residues. CDR3: CASSLVGGNTGELFF. The DNA for the CDR3 is TGCGCCAGCAGCTTGGTAGGGGGGAACACCGGGGAGCTGTTTTTT.

The J gene is TRBJ2-7, the V gene TRBV29-1, with D perhaps given as TRBD1 or TRBD2 (5 bases each). The CDR3 spans 13 residues. Deletions cut 8 bases from V and 0 bases from J, with 14 bases between. Germline-derived CDR1 and CDR2 are SQVTM and ANQGSEA. Here the CDR3 reads CSFRDGASYEQYF. CDR3 nucleotides: TGCAGCTTCCGGGACGGAGCCTCCTACGAGCAGTACTTC.

This sequence joins TRBV11-2 and TRBJ2-2; unclear D gene. The CDR3 length is 15 residues. Germline lookup yields CDR1 SGHAT and CDR2 FQNNGV. V lost 3 bases and J lost 4, with 12 bases in between. The CDR3 bases are TGTGCCAGCAGCTTGACACCAGGACCCACCGGGGAGCTGTTTTTT. Protein: CASSLTPGPTGELFF.

The chain links TRBV7-8 to TRBJ1-1; D is unclear. CDR3 length equals 13 residues. V was shortened by 3 bases and J by 3 bases, with 8 bases between the two germline ends. Germline V lookup: CDR1 SGHVS, CDR2 FQNEAQ. The chain's CDR3 is CASSFFSHTEAFF. The CDR3 DNA is TGTGCCAGCAGCTTCTTTAGCCACACTGAAGCTTTCTTT.

For this clone: The sample contains more than one DNA sequence encoding this CDR3. The chain couples TRBV6-5 to TRBJ2-2, with TRBD1 matching over 7 bases. The CDR3 extends over 14 amino acids. Germline-derived CDR1 and CDR2 are MNHEY and SVGAGI. V was pared by 6 bases and J by 2 bases, with 3 bases of the junction left unmatched. CDR3 DNA sequence: TGTGCCAGCAGCCCAGGGGGTAACACCGGGGAGCTGTTTTTT. It specifies CASSPGGNTGELFF.

V usage is TRBV5-6 and J usage is TRBJ1-2; D is unclear. V shed 2 bases and J shed 5 bases, with 13 bases lying between them. Germline assignment: CDR1 SGHDT and CDR2 YYEEEE. CDR3 length equals 14 residues. CDR3 residues: CASSLYSWGYGYTF. DNA of the CDR3: TGTGCCAGCAGCTTATACAGCTGGGGATATGGCTACACCTTC.

V is TRBV18 and J is TRBJ2-1, with 10 bases matching TRBD2. The CDR3 is made up of 16 amino acids. Trimming cost V 3 bases and J 4 bases; bases outside gene matches: 6. The germline CDR1 and CDR2 sequences are KGHSH and LQKENI. The CDR3: CASSPIAGGLYNEQFF. The CDR3 DNA reads TGTGCCAGCTCACCGATAGCGGGAGGACTGTACAATGAGCAGTTCTTC.

The V gene is TRBV7-9, the J gene TRBJ1-1, with 9 bases identical to TRBD1. J lost 10 bases, V lost 4 bases, and 10 bases had no gene match. CDR1 and CDR2 (germline): SEHNR, FQNEAQ (reference sequence). This CDR3 contains 14 residues. Here the CDR3 DNA reads TGTGCCAGCAGCTCGGGACAGGGTGTTCTGGGAGCTTTCTTT. Its protein product is CASSSGQGVLGAFF.

The sample holds a few counts of this clone. The rearrangement links TRBV5-1 to TRBJ1-1; no reliable D call. CDR1 and CDR2 (germline): SGHRS, YFSETQ. The CDR3 extends over 13 amino acids. V was shortened by 10 bases and J by 1 base, with 14 bases between the two germline ends. Here the CDR3 DNA reads TGCGCCTGTCGTCCAGGAGAGAACACTGAAGCTTTCTTT. Translating gives CACRPGENTEAFF.

The chain uses TRBV7-2 and TRBJ2-2; 8 bases are a match to TRBD2. The J segment lost 3 bases and the V segment lost 5 bases, leaving 11 bases of the junction unmatched. Per the germline V gene, CDR1 is SGHTA and CDR2 is FQGNSA. This CDR3 contains 17 residues. CDR3 nucleotides: TGTGCCAGCAGCCATAATAGCGGGAAGGGGCACACCGGGGAGCTGTTTTTT. Protein: CASSHNSGKGHTGELFF.

The chain uses TRBV28 and TRBJ2-7; the match to TRBD2 covers 7 bases. Germline V CDR1 and CDR2: MDHEN, SYDVKM. This CDR3 spans 14 amino acids. V lost 7 bases and J lost 2; bases outside the gene matches: 8. The CDR3 is CASNSLGGAYEQYF. CDR3 in DNA: TGTGCCAGCAATTCCCTTGGGGGGGCCTACGAGCAGTACTTC.

The chain employs TRBV9 and TRBJ2-7; maybe TRBD2 (6 bases). CDR3 size: 14 residues. Germline assignment: CDR1 SGDLS and CDR2 YYNGEE. The ends were cut back, 0 bases at V and 7 bases at J, with 14 bases in the middle. CDR3 nucleotides: TGTGCCAGCAGCGTAGTGCCGGGGGATCGGGAGCAGTACTTC. The encoded protein is CASSVVPGDREQYF. Combining the CDR3 with reference TRBV9 and TRBJ2-7 gives the whole variable domain DSGVTQTPKHLITATGQRVTLRCSPRSGDLSVYWYQQSLDQGLQFLIQYYNGEERAKGNILERFSAQQFPDLHSELNLSSLELGDSALYFCASSVVPGDREQYFGPGTRLTVT.

The chain couples TRBV28 to TRBJ2-7, with a possible D match to TRBD1 (6 bases). Germline V lookup: CDR1 MDHEN, CDR2 SYDVKM. There are 13 residues in the CDR3. V gave up 5 bases and J gave up 1 base, with 9 bases separating them. CDR3 nucleotide sequence: TGTGCCAGCAGTATTCAGGGGTCCTACGAGCAGTACTTC. Encoded protein: CASSIQGSYEQYF.

Worth noting for this clone: The sample has other DNA sequences that encode this CDR3 too. The chain employs TRBV4-1 and TRBJ1-2, with TRBD1 as a possible D gene (5 bases). CDR3 size: 14 residues. Germline V gene data show CDR1 as MGHRA and CDR2 as YSYEKL. V gave up 0 bases and J gave up 1 base, with 6 bases separating them. The CDR3 DNA follows: TGCGCCAGCAGCCAAGATAGGGGTAACTATGGCTACACCTTC. This sequence encodes CASSQDRGNYGYTF.

This chain uses TRBV10-3 with TRBJ2-2; TRBD2 matches 7 bases. This CDR3 contains 16 residues. V was pared by 7 bases and J by 5 bases, with 13 bases of the junction left unmatched. The germline CDR1 and CDR2 sequences are ENHRY and SYGVKD. In nucleotides, the CDR3 is TGTGCCATCAAAGCAGCGGGGCAGGTCATAACCGGGGAGCTGTTTTTT. This translates into CAIKAAGQVITGELFF.

This chain uses TRBV19 with TRBJ2-5; D might be TRBD1 or TRBD2, each matching 7 bases. The CDR3 runs to 17 residues. Germline CDR1 and CDR2: LNHDA and SQIVND (reference sequence). Deletions cut 5 bases from V and 3 bases from J, with 22 bases between. The CDR3 coding sequence is TGTGCCAGTAGTCCTCGGGGAGGGGGACAGATAGAAGAGACCCAGTACTTC. Its translation is CASSPRGGGQIEETQYF. Combining the CDR3 with reference TRBV19 and TRBJ2-5 gives the whole variable domain DGGITQSPKYLFRKEGQNVTLSCEQNLNHDAMYWYRQDPGQGLRLIYYSQIVNDFQKGDIAEGYSVSREKKESFPLTVTSAQKNPTAFYLCASSPRGGGQIEETQYFGPGTRLLVL.

This chain links TRBV28 with TRBJ1-1; D call uncertain. The V gene lost 5 bases and the J gene lost 6 bases, with 7 bases spanning the gap. In germline, CDR1 is MDHEN, CDR2 SYDVKM. The CDR3 is made up of 11 amino acids. The CDR3 nucleotides are TGTGCCAGCAGTACCCCAGCTGAAGCTTTCTTT. This encodes CASSTPAEAFF.

This chain joins TRBV18 and TRBJ2-7; TRBD2 matches at 15 bases. Germline V gene data show CDR1 as KGHSH and CDR2 as LQKENI. V dropped 6 bases and J dropped 5; count of bases not matched to a gene: 5. This CDR3 is built from 15 residues. The CDR3: CASSWTSGRADEQYF. The CDR3 region has the DNA TGTGCCAGCTCGTGGACTAGCGGGAGGGCGGACGAGCAGTACTTC. Filled out from reference TRBV18 and TRBJ2-7, the complete variable domain reads NAGVMQNPRHLVRRRGQEARLRCSPMKGHSHVYWYRQLPEEGLKFMVYLQKENIIDESGMPKERFSAEFPKEGPSILRIQQVVRGDSAAYFCASSWTSGRADEQYFGPGTRLTVT.

The CDR3: CASSLQGAEGYTF. The CDR3 nucleotides are TGTGCCAGCAGTCTCCAGGGGGCAGAAGGCTACACCTTC. This sequence joins TRBV28 and TRBJ1-2, with 8 bases identical to TRBD1. This CDR3 contains 13 residues. Germline V gene sequence: CDR1 MDHEN, CDR2 SYDVKM. V lost 5 bases, J lost 8 bases, and 7 bases stayed unmatched.

The chain is built from TRBV27 and TRBJ2-1, with D perhaps given as TRBD1 or TRBD2 (5 bases each). This CDR3 is built from 16 residues. The V gene's germline CDR1 is MNHEY and CDR2 SMNVEV (reference sequence). V lost 1 base to trimming and J lost 8 bases, with 18 bases between them. CDR3 sequence (DNA): TGTGCCAGCAGTTTATGGGGCAGGGCGGACTGGGATGAGCAGTTCTTC. As protein: CASSLWGRADWDEQFF.